These 9 T cell receptor beta chains came from one sample sequenced in a study of blood T cell repertoires in COVID-19. Using immunoSEQ multiplex PCR, the repertoire was profiled, and TCRdb retains in-frame clones only, with some absent. The sample lists 200,000 to 250,000 clones; 80% were seen once. Specimen: peripheral blood. These receptor sequences come from a human donor in a cohort sampled during active COVID-19.

The V call is TRBV5-4, the J call TRBJ1-2, with D unresolved. CDR1 is SGHNT and CDR2 is YYREEE in the germline V gene (reference sequence). V shed 4 bases and J shed 2 bases, with 9 bases lying between them. The CDR3 is made up of 13 amino acids. Written as DNA, the CDR3 is TGTGCCAGCAGCGATCAGAAGAACTATGGCTACACCTTC. Translating gives CASSDQKNYGYTF.

This clone has just one count. J is TRBJ1-5 and V is TRBV28; weak D call: TRBD1 (6 bases). The CDR3 contains 16 residues. The V gene lost 6 bases and the J gene lost 4 bases, with 19 bases spanning the gap. Germline CDR1 MDHEN, CDR2 SYDVKM. This CDR3 reads CASRRGGGQGNQPQHF. The CDR3 nucleotides read TGTGCCAGCAGACGCGGGGGGGGGCAAGGGAATCAGCCCCAGCATTTT.

V and J are TRBV11-3 and TRBJ2-6, with a weak D call TRBD1 (6 bases). CDR1 SGHNT and CDR2 YENEEA come from the germline V gene. V was trimmed by 5 bases and J by 4 bases, leaving 12 bases between them. This CDR3 comprises 15 residues. The CDR3 DNA reads as TGTGCCAGCAGCGGCAACAGGGTCGGGGCCAACGTCCTGACTTTC. Translated: CASSGNRVGANVLTF.

The V call is TRBV7-6, the J call TRBJ1-2; tentative D call: TRBD1 (6 bases). CDR3 size: 13 residues. Germline V lookup: CDR1 SGHVS, CDR2 FNYEAQ. V dropped 1 base and J dropped 8 bases, with 11 bases sitting between them. The CDR3 DNA is TGTGCCAGCAGCTTAGTGCGGGGGCAAGGCTACACCTTC. Translating it yields CASSLVRGQGYTF.

V is TRBV18 and J is TRBJ2-1; 9 bases align to TRBD1. Germline CDR1 is KGHSH and CDR2 is LQKENI. The CDR3 runs to 15 residues. Trimming removed 1 base from V and 5 bases from J; junction bases left unmatched: 3. The CDR3 is CASSPLRTGDNEQFF. The CDR3 DNA is TGTGCCAGCTCACCACTGAGGACAGGGGACAATGAGCAGTTCTTC.

The rearrangement joins TRBV12-3 or TRBV12-4 to TRBJ1-4; 9 bases line up with TRBD1. The CDR3 consists of 13 residues. The V and J ends lost 3 bases and 8 bases, in that order; junction bases with no gene match: 1. Here the CDR3 DNA reads TGTGCCAGCAGTTTTGGGACAGGGGAAAAACTGTTTTTT. Translation: CASSFGTGEKLFF.

The chain employs TRBV28 and TRBJ1-4, with D perhaps matching TRBD1 (5 bases). The germline V gene encodes CDR1 MDHEN and CDR2 SYDVKM. V lost 6 bases and J 0 bases, leaving 14 bases between the germline ends. The CDR3 length is 16 residues. The CDR3 loop is CASSLRGGATNEKLFF. CDR3 DNA: TGTGCCAGCAGCCTGCGGGGGGGGGCAACTAATGAAAAACTGTTTTTT.

The chain joins TRBV15 to TRBJ2-7; a possible D gene is TRBD1 (6 bases). V shed 0 bases and J shed 5 bases, with 17 bases lying between them. There are 16 residues in the CDR3. Germline V gives CDR1 LNHNV, CDR2 YYDKDF (reference sequence). CDR3 sequence: CATSRERPGAGNEQYF. In DNA, the CDR3 is TGTGCCACCAGCAGAGAACGGCCAGGGGCTGGTAACGAGCAGTACTTC.

In this sample, this clone turned up once. The CDR3 reads CASSGGTGYGELFF. The CDR3 DNA follows: TGTGCCAGCTCCGGGGGGACAGGGTACGGGGAGCTGTTTTTT. The chain links TRBV19 to TRBJ2-2, with 9 bases identical to TRBD1. CDR3 length equals 14 residues. Germline V gene data show CDR1 as LNHDA and CDR2 as SQIVND (reference sequence). The V segment lost 9 bases and the J segment 7 bases; nucleotides outside the gene matches: 9.